Listed below are T cell receptor beta chains from one sample, sequenced in a study of shared clonotypes between healthy human individuals. Clones were read by immunoSEQ multiplex PCR, and TCRdb kept only the in-frame ones, dropping some. In the table there are 700,000 to 950,000 clones, roughly 96% of which are singletons. The sequencing sample was made of naive CD8+ T cells sorted from blood. The receptors here all came from a man younger than 45 in good health. Each CDR3 is given without its conserved first and last residue. Not all rows give a size; the values are once, few, many and, for expanded clones, a class.

clone size: NA; CDR3 length: 14; J gene: TRBJ2-5; V gene: TRBV10-1; CDR3 protein: ASSPGQGYRQETQY
clone size: NA; CDR3 length: 12; J gene: TRBJ2-2; V gene: TRBV9; CDR3 protein: ASSPDLRVGELF
clone size: NA; CDR3 length: 12; J gene: TRBJ1-5; V gene: TRBV5-8; CDR3 protein: ASSLVGSNQPQH
clone size: NA; CDR3 length: 13; J gene: TRBJ1-3; V gene: TRBV7-9; CDR3 protein: ASSSTVSSGNTIY
clone size: NA; CDR3 length: 14; J gene: TRBJ2-1; V gene: TRBV27; CDR3 protein: ASSRREGLPSREQF
clone size: NA; CDR3 length: 15; J gene: TRBJ2-1; V gene: TRBV10-1; CDR3 protein: ASSESLAGDYDNEQF
clone size: NA; CDR3 length: 11; J gene: TRBJ2-5; V gene: TRBV6-5; CDR3 protein: ASSRYVAETQY
clone size: NA; CDR3 length: 16; J gene: TRBJ2-3; V gene: TRBV18; CDR3 protein: ASSLKPARAGSTDTQY
clone size: NA; CDR3 length: 13; J gene: TRBJ1-1; V gene: TRBV28; CDR3 protein: ASSQTGGTNTEAF
clone size: NA; CDR3 length: 13; J gene: TRBJ2-5; V gene: TRBV19; CDR3 protein: ASSISGSVGETQY
clone size: NA; CDR3 length: 12; J gene: TRBJ2-1; V gene: TRBV10-3; CDR3 protein: AISEGGIYNEQF
clone size: NA; CDR3 length: 11; J gene: TRBJ1-2; V gene: TRBV4-3; CDR3 protein: ASSHRTGSGYT
clone size: NA; CDR3 length: 12; J gene: TRBJ2-1; V gene: TRBV27; CDR3 protein: ASSLRGGFDEQF
clone size: NA; CDR3 length: 11; J gene: TRBJ2-7; V gene: TRBV5-6; CDR3 protein: ASSSADNYEQY
clone size: NA; CDR3 length: 11; J gene: TRBJ2-3; V gene: TRBV5-1; CDR3 protein: ASLDIGADTQY
clone size: NA; CDR3 length: 15; J gene: TRBJ2-1; V gene: TRBV4-3; CDR3 protein: ASSQDPEGLAFNEQF
clone size: NA; CDR3 length: 14; J gene: TRBJ2-3; V gene: TRBV29-1; CDR3 protein: SAGWGFAGAGDTQY
clone size: NA; CDR3 length: 14; J gene: TRBJ2-2; V gene: TRBV11-3; CDR3 protein: ASSLVPNLAGGELF
clone size: NA; CDR3 length: 12; J gene: TRBJ2-7; V gene: TRBV9; CDR3 protein: ASSVGSKNYEQY
clone size: NA; CDR3 length: 13; J gene: TRBJ2-5; V gene: TRBV28; CDR3 protein: ASSLFDSPQETQY
clone size: NA; CDR3 length: 14; J gene: TRBJ2-7; V gene: TRBV7-9; CDR3 protein: ASSSTDRGPSYEQY
clone size: NA; CDR3 length: 13; J gene: TRBJ2-3; V gene: TRBV9; CDR3 protein: ASSGWGGRTDTQY
clone size: NA; CDR3 length: 12; J gene: TRBJ2-7; V gene: TRBV7-2; CDR3 protein: ASSLARDSYEQY
clone size: once; CDR3 length: 12; J gene: TRBJ2-5; V gene: TRBV7-9; CDR3 protein: ASSVRGGIETQY
clone size: once; CDR3 length: 12; J gene: TRBJ2-7; V gene: TRBV10-3; CDR3 protein: AISDTAIAYEQY
clone size: NA; CDR3 length: 10; J gene: TRBJ2-5; V gene: TRBV5-1; CDR3 protein: ASSLLAETQY
clone size: NA; CDR3 length: 15; J gene: TRBJ1-1; V gene: TRBV7-9; CDR3 protein: ASSSPGPQGRRTEAF